The clone carrying this T cell receptor beta chain came up many times. The antigen remains undetermined. TCRdb used MiXCR to reprocess the reads, holding one entry per CDR3 protein. The sample carries roughly 190,000 distinct CDR3 sequences, about a tenth recorded once. Germline V gene lookup returns CDR1 MDHEN and CDR2 SYDVKM. The CDR3 extends over 15 amino acids. V was shortened by 10 bases and J by 3 bases, with 22 bases between the two germline ends. This sample is part of a study of T cell repertoires in cytomegalovirus infection. Study at large: Signatures in public TCR beta sequences pointed to both CMV infection and matching HLA type.

Study-level findings and limits: CMV carriers with the relevant HLA were identified by cumulative public TCR beta family frequency. The ex vivo response was dominated by HLA-C-restricted CMV-specific TCR beta clonotypes.

This receptor was taken from a human donor in good health (CMV status not recorded). Some clones in this sample may be carry-over from other donors' samples. The gene calls are TRBV28 and TRBJ2-7, with D possibly called TRBD1 or TRBD2 (5 bases each). Sequenced: PBMCs. CDR3 DNA: TGTGCCACCTACTCCTCGGGACGGAGCTTCTACGAGCAGTACTTC. Protein: CATYSSGRSFYEQYF.